This T cell receptor beta chain was observed in a study of Ad26.COV2.S vaccination and SARS-CoV-2 variants. Study conclusions and caveats: Non-spike TCR breadth did not differ much between vaccine and placebo recipients. Considerable breadth of spike-specific CD8+ and CD4+ T cell responses has reportedly been documented following vaccination. Higher spike-specific TCR breadth was found in vaccine recipients than in placebo recipients.

Per the germline V gene, CDR1 is MNHEY and CDR2 is SVGAGI. Trimming removed 7 bases from V and 0 bases from J, with 9 bases in between. The CDR3 sequence is 13 residues long. Here immunoSEQ multiplex PCR was the method, and the copy in TCRdb shows in-frame clones only, minus some. The table records some 350,000 clones, just over 90% of them present only once. Turning to this clone: The target antigen is unknown.

The sequencing used peripheral blood, collected after recovery from COVID-19. The chain combines TRBV6-5 with TRBJ1-1; D not resolved. The receptor's source is a human donor who had recovered from COVID-19. In DNA form, the CDR3 reads TGTGCCAGCAACGAACAAATGAACACTGAAGCTTTCTTT. Its translation is CASNEQMNTEAFF.